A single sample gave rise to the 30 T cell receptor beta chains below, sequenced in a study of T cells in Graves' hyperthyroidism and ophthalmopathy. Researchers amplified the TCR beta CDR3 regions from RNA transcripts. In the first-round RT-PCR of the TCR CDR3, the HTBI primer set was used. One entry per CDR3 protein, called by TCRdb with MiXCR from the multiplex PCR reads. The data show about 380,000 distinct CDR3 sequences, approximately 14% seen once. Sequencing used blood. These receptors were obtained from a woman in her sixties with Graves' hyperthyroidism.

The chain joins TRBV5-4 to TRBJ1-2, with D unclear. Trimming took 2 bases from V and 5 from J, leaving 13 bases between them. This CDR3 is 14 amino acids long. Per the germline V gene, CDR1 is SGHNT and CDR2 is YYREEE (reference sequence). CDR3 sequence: CASSLRGMEYGYTF. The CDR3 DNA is TGTGCCAGCAGCTTACGAGGGATGGAGTATGGCTACACCTTC. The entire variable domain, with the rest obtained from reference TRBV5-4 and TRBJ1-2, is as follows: ETGVTQSPTHLIKTRGQQVTLRCSSQSGHNTVSWYQQALGQGPQFIFQYYREEENGRGNFPPRFSGLQFPNYSSELNVNALELDDSALYLCASSLRGMEYGYTFGSGTRLTVV.

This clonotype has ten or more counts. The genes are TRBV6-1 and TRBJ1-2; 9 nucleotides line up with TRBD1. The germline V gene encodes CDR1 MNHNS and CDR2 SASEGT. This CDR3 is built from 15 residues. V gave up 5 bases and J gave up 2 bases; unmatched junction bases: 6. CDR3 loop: CASSRTGTGNYGYTF. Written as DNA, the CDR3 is TGTGCCAGCAGTCGGACCGGGACAGGGAACTATGGCTACACCTTC.

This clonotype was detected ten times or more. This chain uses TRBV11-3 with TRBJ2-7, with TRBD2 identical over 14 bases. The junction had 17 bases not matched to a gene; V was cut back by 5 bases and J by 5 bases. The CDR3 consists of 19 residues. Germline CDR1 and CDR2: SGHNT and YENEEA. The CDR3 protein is CASSLTLRLAGGPSNEQYF. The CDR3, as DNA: TGTGCCAGCAGCCTCACTTTGAGACTAGCGGGAGGGCCGTCGAACGAGCAGTACTTC.

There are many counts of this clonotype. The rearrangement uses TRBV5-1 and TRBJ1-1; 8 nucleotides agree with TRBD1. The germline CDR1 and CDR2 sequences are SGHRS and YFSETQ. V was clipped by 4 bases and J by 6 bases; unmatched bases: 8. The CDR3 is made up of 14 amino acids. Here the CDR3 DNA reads TGCGCCAGCAGCGTTACAGGGGGGACGGCTGAAGCTTTCTTT. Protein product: CASSVTGGTAEAFF.

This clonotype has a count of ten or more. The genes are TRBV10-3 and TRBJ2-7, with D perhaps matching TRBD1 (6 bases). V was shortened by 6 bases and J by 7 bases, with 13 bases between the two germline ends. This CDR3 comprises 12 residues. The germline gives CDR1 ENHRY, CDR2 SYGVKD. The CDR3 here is CAIRGQSKEQYF. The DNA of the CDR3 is TGTGCCATCAGAGGACAGTCTAAGGAGCAGTACTTC.

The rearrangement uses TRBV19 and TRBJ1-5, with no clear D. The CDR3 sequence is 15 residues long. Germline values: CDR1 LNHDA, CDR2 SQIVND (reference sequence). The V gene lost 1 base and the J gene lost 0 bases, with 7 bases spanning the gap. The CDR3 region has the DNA TGTGCCAGTAGTATAGGGGGTTATAGCAATCAGCCCCAGCATTTT. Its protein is CASSIGGYSNQPQHF.

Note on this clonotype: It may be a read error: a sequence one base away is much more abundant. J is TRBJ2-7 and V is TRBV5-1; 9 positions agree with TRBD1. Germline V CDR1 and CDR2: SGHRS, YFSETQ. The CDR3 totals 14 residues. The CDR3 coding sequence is TGCGCCAGCAACTTGTGGACAGGGGCCTACGAGCAGTACTTC. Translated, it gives CASNLWTGAYEQYF.

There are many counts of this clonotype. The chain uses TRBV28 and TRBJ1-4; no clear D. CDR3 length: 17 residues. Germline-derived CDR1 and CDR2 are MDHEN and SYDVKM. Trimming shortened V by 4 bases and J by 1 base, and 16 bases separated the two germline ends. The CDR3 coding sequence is TGTGCCAGCAGTTCTTACCAGAGAACGCAAACTAATGAAAAACTGTTTTTT. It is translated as CASSSYQRTQTNEKLFF.

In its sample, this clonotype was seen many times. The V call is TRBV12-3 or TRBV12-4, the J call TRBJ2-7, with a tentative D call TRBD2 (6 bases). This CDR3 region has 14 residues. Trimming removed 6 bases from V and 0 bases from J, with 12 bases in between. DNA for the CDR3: TGTGCCAGCAGCGGGGGAAGGTACTCCTACGAGCAGTACTTC. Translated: CASSGGRYSYEQYF.

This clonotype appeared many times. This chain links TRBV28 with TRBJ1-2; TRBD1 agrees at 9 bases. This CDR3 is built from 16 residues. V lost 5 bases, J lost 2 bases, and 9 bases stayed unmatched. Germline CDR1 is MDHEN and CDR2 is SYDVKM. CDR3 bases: TGTGCCAGCAGTCCTCGGGACAGGGACGGCAACTATGGCTACACCTTC. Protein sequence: CASSPRDRDGNYGYTF.

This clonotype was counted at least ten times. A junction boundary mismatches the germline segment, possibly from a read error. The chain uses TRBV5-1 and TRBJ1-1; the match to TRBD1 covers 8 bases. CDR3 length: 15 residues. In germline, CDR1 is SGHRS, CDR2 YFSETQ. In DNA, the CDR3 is TGTGCCAGCAGCCTAGGGACAGGAATGAACACTGAAGCTTTCTTT. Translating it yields CASSLGTGMNTEAFF.

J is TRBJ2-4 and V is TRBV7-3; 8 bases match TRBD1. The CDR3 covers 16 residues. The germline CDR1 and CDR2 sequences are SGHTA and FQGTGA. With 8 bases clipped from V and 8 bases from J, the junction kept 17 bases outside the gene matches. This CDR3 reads CASFSKAPGGDDIQYF. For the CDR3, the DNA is TGTGCCAGCTTTTCAAAGGCCCCAGGGGGCGATGACATTCAGTACTTC.

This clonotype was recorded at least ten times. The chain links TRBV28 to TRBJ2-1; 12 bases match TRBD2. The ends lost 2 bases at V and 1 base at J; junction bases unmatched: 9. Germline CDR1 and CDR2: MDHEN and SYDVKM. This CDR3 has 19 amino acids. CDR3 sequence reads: CASSLLFTSGRLSYNEQFF. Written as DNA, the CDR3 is TGTGCCAGCAGTTTACTATTCACTAGCGGGAGGTTGTCCTACAATGAGCAGTTCTTC.

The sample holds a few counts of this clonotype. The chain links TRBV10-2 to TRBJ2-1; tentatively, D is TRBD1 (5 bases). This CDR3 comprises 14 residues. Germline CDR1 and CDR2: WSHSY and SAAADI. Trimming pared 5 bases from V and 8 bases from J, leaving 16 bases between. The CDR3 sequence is CASSLGAVGDEQFF. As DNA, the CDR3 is TGCGCCAGCAGTCTAGGGGCTGTGGGCGATGAGCAGTTCTTC.

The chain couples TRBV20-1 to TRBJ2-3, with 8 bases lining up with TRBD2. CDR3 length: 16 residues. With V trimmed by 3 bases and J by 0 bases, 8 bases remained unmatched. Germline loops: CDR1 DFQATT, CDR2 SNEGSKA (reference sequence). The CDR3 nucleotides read TGCAGTGCTAGGGGGTTTAGCGGGACTAGCACAGATACGCAGTATTTT. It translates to CSARGFSGTSTDTQYF.

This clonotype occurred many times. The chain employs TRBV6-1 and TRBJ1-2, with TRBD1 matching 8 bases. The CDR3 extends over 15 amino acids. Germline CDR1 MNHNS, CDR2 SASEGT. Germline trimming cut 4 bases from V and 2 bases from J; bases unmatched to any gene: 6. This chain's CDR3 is CASSAAGGENYGYTF. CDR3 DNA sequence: TGTGCCAGCAGTGCTGCAGGGGGCGAAAACTATGGCTACACCTTC.

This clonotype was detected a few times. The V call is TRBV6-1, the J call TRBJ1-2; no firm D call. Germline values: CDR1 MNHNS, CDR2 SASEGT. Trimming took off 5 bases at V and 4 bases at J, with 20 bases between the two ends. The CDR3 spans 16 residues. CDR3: CASSPPGQAPLYGYTF. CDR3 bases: TGTGCCAGCAGTCCGCCCGGGCAGGCGCCCCTCTATGGCTACACCTTC.

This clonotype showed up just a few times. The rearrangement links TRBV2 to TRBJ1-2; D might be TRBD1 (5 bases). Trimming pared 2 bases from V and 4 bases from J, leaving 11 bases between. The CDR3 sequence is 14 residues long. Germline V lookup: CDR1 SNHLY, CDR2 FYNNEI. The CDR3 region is CASSETWGSYGYTF. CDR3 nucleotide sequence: TGTGCCAGCAGTGAAACGTGGGGGAGCTATGGCTACACCTTC.

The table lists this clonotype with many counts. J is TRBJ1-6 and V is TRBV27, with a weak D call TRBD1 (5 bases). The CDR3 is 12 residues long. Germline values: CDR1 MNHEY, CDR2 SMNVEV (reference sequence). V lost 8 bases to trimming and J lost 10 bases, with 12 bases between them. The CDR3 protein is CASGLRASPLHF. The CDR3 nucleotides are TGTGCCAGCGGACTCAGGGCCTCACCCCTCCACTTT.

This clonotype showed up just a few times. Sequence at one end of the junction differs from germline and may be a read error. The CDR3 bases are TGTGCTAGTGGTCCCACTAGCGCAGCGAACACCGTGGAGCTGTTTTTT. Residues: CASGPTSAANTVELFF. The chain employs TRBV12-5 and TRBJ2-2; 7 bases agree with TRBD2. There are 16 residues in the CDR3. CDR1 is LGHNT, CDR2 FRNRAP, per germline.

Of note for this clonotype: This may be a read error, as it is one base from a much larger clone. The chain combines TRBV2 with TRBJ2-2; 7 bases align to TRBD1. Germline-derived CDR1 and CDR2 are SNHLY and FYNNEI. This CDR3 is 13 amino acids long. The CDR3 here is CASSERGLGEPFF. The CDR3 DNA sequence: TGTGCCAGCAGTGAGAGGGGGCTCGGGGAGCCGTTTTTT.

In nucleotides, the CDR3 is TGTGCCAGCAGAGGGGACAGGGGGCGAACAGATACGCAGTATTTT. The encoded protein is CASRGDRGRTDTQYF. The chain recombines TRBV2 with TRBJ2-3; 12 bases are a match to TRBD1. V was pared by 6 bases and J by 3 bases, with 4 bases of the junction left unmatched. Germline V lookup: CDR1 SNHLY, CDR2 FYNNEI. This CDR3 spans 15 amino acids. Together with reference TRBV2 and TRBJ2-3, the CDR3 gives the full variable domain: EPEVTQTPSHQVTQMGQEVILRCVPISNHLYFYWYRQILGQKVEFLVSFYNNEISEKSEIFDDQFSVERPDGSNFTLKIRSTKLEDSAMYFCASRGDRGRTDTQYFGPGTRLTVL.

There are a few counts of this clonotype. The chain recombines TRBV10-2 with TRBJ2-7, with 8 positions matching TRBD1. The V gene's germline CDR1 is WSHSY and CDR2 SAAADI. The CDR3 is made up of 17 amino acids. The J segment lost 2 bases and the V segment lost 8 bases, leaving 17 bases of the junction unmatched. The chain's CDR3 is CASSDPTGTGLTYEQYF. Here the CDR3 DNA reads TGCGCCAGCTCAGACCCTACCGGGACAGGTCTTACCTACGAGCAGTACTTC.

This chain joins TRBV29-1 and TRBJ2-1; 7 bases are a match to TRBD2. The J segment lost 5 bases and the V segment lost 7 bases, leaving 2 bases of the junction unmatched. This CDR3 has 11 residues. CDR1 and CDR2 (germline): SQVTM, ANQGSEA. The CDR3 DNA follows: TGCAGCGCGGGACTAAACAATGAGCAGTTCTTC. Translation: CSAGLNNEQFF.

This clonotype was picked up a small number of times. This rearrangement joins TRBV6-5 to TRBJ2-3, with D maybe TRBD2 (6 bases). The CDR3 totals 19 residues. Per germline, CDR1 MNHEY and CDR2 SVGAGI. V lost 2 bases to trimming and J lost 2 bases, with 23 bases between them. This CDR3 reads CASSYPHWGEAGHTDTQYF. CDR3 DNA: TGTGCCAGCAGTTACCCTCATTGGGGGGAGGCAGGACACACAGATACGCAGTATTTT.

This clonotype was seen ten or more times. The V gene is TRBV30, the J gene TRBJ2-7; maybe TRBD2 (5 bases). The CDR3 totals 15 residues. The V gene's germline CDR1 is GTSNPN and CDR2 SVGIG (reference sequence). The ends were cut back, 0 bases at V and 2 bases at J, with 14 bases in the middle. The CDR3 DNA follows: TGTGCCTGGAGTGTGTCGGGAAACCCCACCTACGAGCAGTACTTC. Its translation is CAWSVSGNPTYEQYF.

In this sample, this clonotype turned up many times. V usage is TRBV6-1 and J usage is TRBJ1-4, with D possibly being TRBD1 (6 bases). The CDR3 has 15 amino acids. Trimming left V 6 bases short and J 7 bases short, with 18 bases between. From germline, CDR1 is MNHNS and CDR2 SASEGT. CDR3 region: CASRIPDRRGEKLFF. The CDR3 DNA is TGTGCCAGCAGAATCCCCGACAGGCGGGGTGAAAAACTGTTTTTT.

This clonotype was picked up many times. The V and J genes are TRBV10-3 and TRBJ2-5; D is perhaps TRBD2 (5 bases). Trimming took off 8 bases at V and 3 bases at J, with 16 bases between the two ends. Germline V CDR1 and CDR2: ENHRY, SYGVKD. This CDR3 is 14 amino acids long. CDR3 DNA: TGTGCCATCCGAAGCGGAGTCGGGGAAGAGACCCAGTACTTC. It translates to CAIRSGVGEETQYF.

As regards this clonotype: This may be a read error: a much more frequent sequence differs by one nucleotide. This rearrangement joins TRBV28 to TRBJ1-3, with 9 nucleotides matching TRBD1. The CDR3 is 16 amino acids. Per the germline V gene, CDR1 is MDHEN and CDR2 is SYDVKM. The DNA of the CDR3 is TGTGCCAGCAGCTCACTCACAGGGGGCACTGGAAGCACCATATATTTT. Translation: CASSSLTGGTGSTIYF.

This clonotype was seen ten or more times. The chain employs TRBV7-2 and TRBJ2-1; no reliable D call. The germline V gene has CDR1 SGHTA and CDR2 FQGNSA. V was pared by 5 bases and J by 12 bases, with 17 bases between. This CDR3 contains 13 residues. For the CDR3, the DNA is TGTGCCAGCAGCCAAGGGTGGGTGAGTCGGCAGTTCTTC. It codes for CASSQGWVSRQFF.